The 23 T cell receptor beta chains below all came from one sample that was sequenced in a study of CD8+ T cells in alopecia areata. Sequencing used cDNA as its template, made by extracting RNA and reverse transcribing it. Here immunoSEQ multiplex PCR was the method, and the copy in TCRdb shows in-frame clones only, minus some. Of 200,000 to 250,000 clones detected, more than 30% appear once; the ten largest clones hold roughly 0.45%. Treatment denoted: oral pan-JAK inhibitor, 5-10 mg twice daily. The source was CD4+ T cells sorted from blood, collected between weeks 30 and 35, from a patient treated with tofacitinib. Receptors were obtained from a human donor with alopecia areata.

This clone was seen a few times. The chain is built from TRBV11-3 and TRBJ2-3, with D perhaps TRBD2 (6 bases). There are 15 residues in the CDR3. CDR1 is SGHNT and CDR2 is YENEEA in the germline V gene. The V end was cut by 3 bases, the J end by 3 bases, with 13 bases between. The CDR3 nucleotides are TGTGCCAGCAGCTTGGAGGGCAGGGTGACAGATACGCAGTATTTT. Its translation: CASSLEGRVTDTQYF. The full variable domain, its missing parts supplied by reference TRBV11-3 and TRBJ2-3, is EAGVVQSPRYKIIEKKQPVAFWCNPISGHNTLYWYLQNLGQGPELLIRYENEEAVDDSQLPKDRFSAERLKGVDSTLKIQPAELGDSAVYLCASSLEGRVTDTQYFGPGTRLTVL.

This clone was seen a few times. This chain joins TRBV9 and TRBJ1-4; 7 bases agree with TRBD1. This CDR3 contains 13 residues. The germline V gene has CDR1 SGDLS and CDR2 YYNGEE. V gave up 4 bases and J gave up 8 bases; unmatched junction bases: 5. CDR3 amino acids: CASSPGQLEKLFF. The CDR3 nucleotides read TGTGCCAGCAGCCCGGGACAGTTGGAAAAACTGTTTTTT.

This chain uses TRBV30 with TRBJ2-1; TRBD1 is a possible D gene (5 bases). Looked up from germline, CDR1 is GTSNPN and CDR2 is SVGIG (reference sequence). The CDR3 runs 21 residues. The V end lost 0 bases, the J end lost 0 bases, and 27 bases lay between the germline ends. The CDR3: CAWSVNRGMRLSFSSYNEQFF. In DNA form, the CDR3 reads TGTGCCTGGAGTGTAAATAGGGGTATGAGATTAAGCTTTAGCTCCTACAATGAGCAGTTCTTC.

The sample holds a few counts of this clone. The chain has TRBV10-3 and TRBJ2-7, with 14 bases identical to TRBD2. The germline V gene encodes CDR1 ENHRY and CDR2 SYGVKD. The CDR3 sequence is 16 residues long. With 0 bases clipped from V and 4 bases from J, the junction kept 2 bases outside the gene matches. DNA for the CDR3: TGTGCCATCAGTGAGTCGGGACTAGCGGGAGTTTACGAGCAGTACTTC. It specifies CAISESGLAGVYEQYF.

This clone showed up just a few times. The chain carries TRBV27 and TRBJ2-1; 11 positions match TRBD2. The CDR3 sequence is 15 residues long. The V segment lost 4 bases and the J segment 8 bases; nucleotides outside the gene matches: 7. Germline V gives CDR1 MNHEY, CDR2 SMNVEV (reference sequence). The CDR3 DNA is TGTGCCAGCAGTTCGGCTAGCGGGGGGAAAGATGAGCAGTTCTTC. It yields the protein CASSSASGGKDEQFF.

This clone was recorded a few times. This chain uses TRBV2 with TRBJ1-1; possible D gene TRBD1, 6 bases. This CDR3 region has 12 residues. V lost 6 bases and J lost 5, with 10 bases in between. CDR1 is SNHLY, CDR2 FYNNEI, per germline. In DNA form, the CDR3 reads TGTGCCAGCAGGCCAGGGGTGACTGAAGCTTTCTTT. This codes for CASRPGVTEAFF.

CDR3 loop: CASSTMERSTDTQYF. The CDR3, as DNA: TGTGCCAGCAGCACCATGGAGAGAAGCACAGATACGCAGTATTTT. The genes are TRBV7-9 and TRBJ2-3; D not resolved. The germline gives CDR1 SEHNR, CDR2 FQNEAQ (reference sequence). The CDR3 spans 15 residues. The V and J ends lost 5 bases and 0 bases respectively, with 12 bases between them.

The rearrangement uses TRBV5-1 and TRBJ1-6; D is unresolved. Trimming shortened V by 6 bases and J by 7 bases, and 11 bases separated the two germline ends. Germline-derived CDR1 and CDR2 are SGHRS and YFSETQ. The length of the CDR3 is 13 residues. CDR3 sequence: CASTLSRNSPLHF. In DNA, the CDR3 is TGCGCCAGCACCCTCTCAAGGAATTCACCCCTCCACTTT. The full variable domain, rest sourced from reference TRBV5-1 and TRBJ1-6, is KAGVTQTPRYLIKTRGQQVTLSCSPISGHRSVSWYQQTPGQGLQFLFEYFSETQRNKGNFPGRFSGRQFSNSRSEMNVSTLELGDSALYLCASTLSRNSPLHFGNGTRLTVT.

This clone was seen only a few times. With a much larger clone just one base away, this may be a read error. CDR3 sequence (DNA): TGTGCCAGCACCTCCTACAATGAGCAGTTCTTC. Translating it yields CASTSYNEQFF. The chain is built from TRBV2 and TRBJ2-1; D not certain. Germline CDR1 is SNHLY and CDR2 is FYNNEI. Trimming cost V 7 bases and J 0 bases, with 1 base left between them. The CDR3 is 11 amino acids.

CDR3 bases: TGCGCCAGCAGCTCCATCCCGGGACTCTCGCTGGTCGAGCAGTACTTC. This sequence encodes CASSSIPGLSLVEQYF. This sequence joins TRBV5-1 and TRBJ2-7, with D perhaps matching TRBD2 (6 bases). The CDR3 extends over 16 amino acids. V dropped 3 bases and J dropped 6 bases, with 22 bases sitting between them. Germline lookup yields CDR1 SGHRS and CDR2 YFSETQ.

The rearrangement joins TRBV5-7 to TRBJ2-1; D is undetermined. TRBV5-7 is designated an ORF whose function remains uncertain. V shed 0 bases and J shed 5 bases, with 6 bases lying between them. The CDR3 consists of 13 residues. CDR3 in amino acids: CASSLVGHNEQFF. The CDR3 DNA sequence: TGTGCCAGCAGCTTGGTAGGGCACAATGAGCAGTTCTTC.

The chain couples TRBV7-9 to TRBJ2-7; D might be TRBD2 (6 bases). The CDR3 has 16 residues. The V and J ends lost 2 bases and 0 bases respectively, with 14 bases between them. Germline V gene data show CDR1 as SEHNR and CDR2 as FQNEAQ (reference sequence). In DNA, the CDR3 is TGTGCCAGCAGCTTATCCGGGGGACGGACCTCCTACGAGCAGTACTTC. Translating gives CASSLSGGRTSYEQYF.

The V gene is TRBV5-6, the J gene TRBJ1-2; 8 bases align to TRBD1. The ends lost 4 bases at V and 11 bases at J; junction bases unmatched: 10. The CDR3 sequence is 13 residues long. Germline CDR1 and CDR2: SGHDT and YYEEEE. CDR3 sequence (DNA): TGTGCCAGCAGCACCGCCGACAGGGGCGGATACACCTTC. This translates into CASSTADRGGYTF.

CDR3 nucleotide sequence: TGTGCCAGCAGCTTAGGGCAGCCGGAGCAGTACTTC. As protein: CASSLGQPEQYF. The V gene is TRBV7-6, the J gene TRBJ2-7, with D unclear. The CDR3 is 12 residues long. Trimming took off 1 base at V and 7 bases at J, with 8 bases between the two ends. Germline assignment: CDR1 SGHVS and CDR2 FNYEAQ.

The V gene is TRBV6-5, the J gene TRBJ2-7; D tentatively fits TRBD1 or TRBD2 (5 bases each). V was trimmed by 6 bases and J by 3 bases, leaving 18 bases between them. This CDR3 has 15 amino acids. The germline V gene encodes CDR1 MNHEY and CDR2 SVGAGI. CDR3 nucleotide sequence: TGTGCCAGCAGGCGGCAGGGAGAGGGTAGCTACGAGCAGTACTTC. The encoded protein is CASRRQGEGSYEQYF.

In this sample, this clone turned up a few times. The rearrangement uses TRBV29-1 and TRBJ2-1, with TRBD2 matching 7 bases. Germline V gene data show CDR1 as SQVTM and CDR2 as ANQGSEA. CDR3 size: 13 residues. V lost 8 bases, J lost 8 bases, and 12 bases stayed unmatched. This CDR3 reads CSLRGLAVDEQFF. DNA of the CDR3: TGCAGCCTCCGAGGCCTAGCGGTTGATGAGCAGTTCTTC.

The chain combines TRBV7-2 with TRBJ1-2; D unresolved. The CDR3 is 15 residues long. With 0 bases removed from V and 6 bases from J, the gap between germline ends came to 14 bases. Per the germline V gene, CDR1 is SGHTA and CDR2 is FQGNSA. The CDR3 here is CASSLAYQTGDGYTF. Here the CDR3 DNA reads TGTGCCAGCAGCTTAGCCTATCAGACGGGCGATGGCTACACCTTC.

The chain recombines TRBV6-5 with TRBJ2-5, with a possible D match to TRBD2 (6 bases). This CDR3 spans 15 amino acids. CDR1 MNHEY and CDR2 SVGAGI come from the germline V gene. Trimming shortened V by 2 bases and J by 5 bases, and 15 bases separated the two germline ends. This chain's CDR3 is CASSYGGDRLETQYF. The DNA of the CDR3 is TGTGCCAGCAGTTACGGCGGGGATAGATTGGAGACCCAGTACTTC.

This clone was found once. V gene TRBV27 combines with J gene TRBJ2-7; 7 bases fit TRBD1. Trimming took 8 bases from V and 3 from J; bases not matched to a gene: 10. Germline V gene data show CDR1 as MNHEY and CDR2 as SMNVEV (reference sequence). This CDR3 is built from 14 residues. CDR3 nucleotide sequence: TGTGCCAGCGGTGGGACAGACAGCTACTACGAGCAGTACTTC. Translation gives CASGGTDSYYEQYF.

This clone occurred a few times. The rearrangement uses TRBV5-1 and TRBJ2-1; D unresolved. CDR1 is SGHRS, CDR2 YFSETQ, per germline. The CDR3 extends over 16 amino acids. V was shortened by 3 bases and J by 2 bases, with 15 bases between the two germline ends. CDR3 sequence reads: CASSSTASNPYNEQFF. The CDR3 bases are TGCGCCAGCAGCTCCACAGCGTCCAACCCCTACAATGAGCAGTTCTTC.

The chain carries TRBV7-9 and TRBJ2-7; 12 bases fit TRBD2. The CDR3 is made up of 17 amino acids. Germline assignment: CDR1 SEHNR and CDR2 FQNEAQ (reference sequence). Trimming at V came to 1 base and at J to 7 bases, leaving 11 bases not matched to a gene. CDR3 DNA: TGTGCCAGCAGCTTAGGGCCGTGGACTAGCGGGACAAAGGAGCAGTACTTC. Protein: CASSLGPWTSGTKEQYF.

V gene TRBV2 combines with J gene TRBJ2-2; D may be TRBD2 (5 bases). The length of the CDR3 is 15 residues. Trimming removed 7 bases at V and 2 bases at J, with 14 bases between. The germline CDR1 and CDR2 sequences are SNHLY and FYNNEI. The CDR3 nucleotides are TGTGCCAGCAAGAGGGAGACTACAAACACCGGGGAGCTGTTTTTT. This sequence encodes CASKRETTNTGELFF.

This clone was seen a handful of times. V usage is TRBV29-1 and J usage is TRBJ2-1; no clear D gene. CDR1 and CDR2 from the germline V gene are SQVTM and ANQGSEA. The CDR3 is made up of 14 amino acids. Trimming pared 5 bases from V and 0 bases from J, leaving 11 bases between. The CDR3 sequence is CSVYLESSYNEQFF. CDR3 sequence (DNA): TGCAGCGTTTATCTTGAGAGCTCCTACAATGAGCAGTTCTTC.